This T cell receptor beta chain was obtained from a study of early T cells in non-severe SARS-CoV-2 infection. Study information: The sequenced material was bulk RNA from unsorted whole blood, and its chains were unpaired.

Findings and caveats of the study: Database matching using VDJdb favored anti-spike CD8 responses, with private and CD4 specificities left missing.

Each single cDNA molecule received a unique molecular identifier. One entry per CDR3 protein, called by TCRdb with MiXCR from the 5' RACE reads. The table has tens of thousands of distinct CDR3 sequences, about 10% seen once. The CDR3 spans 13 residues. Trimming stripped 0 bases from V and 1 base from J, with 6 bases between. CDR1 SQVTM and CDR2 ANQGSEA come from the germline V gene. This clonotype appeared a few times. Its antigen is undetermined. The chain combines TRBV29-1 with TRBJ1-2; D is unclear. The source is an adult who was a healthcare worker with PCR-confirmed SARS-CoV-2 infection or an uninfected control (not recorded which). The sample was whole blood, taken at baseline. The CDR3 sequence is CSVEDTVNYGYTF. In DNA, the CDR3 is TGCAGCGTTGAAGATACAGTTAACTATGGCTACACCTTC.